Below, 20 T cell receptor beta chains from the same sample are listed, as sequenced in a study of OX40 agonist ivuxolimab in advanced cancers. Generated by immunoSEQ multiplex PCR, the TCRdb table keeps only in-frame clones and is missing some. In the table there are 60,000 to 80,000 clones, around four fifths of which are singletons. The material sequenced was CD4+ or CD8+ T cells sorted from blood, taken in a trial of the OX40 agonist ivuxolimab. The receptors come from an adult with an advanced solid tumor such as melanoma, head and neck, liver or kidney cancer.

This clone turned up a few times. This sequence joins TRBV13 and TRBJ2-5; D may be TRBD1 (6 bases). V shed 5 bases and J shed 5 bases, with 15 bases lying between them. From germline, CDR1 is PRHDT and CDR2 FYEKMQ (reference sequence). CDR3 size: 14 residues. Here the CDR3 reads CASSVTGFSETQYF. In nucleotides, the CDR3 is TGTGCCAGCAGCGTTACAGGGTTTTCTGAGACCCAGTACTTC.

The CDR3 reads CASSLAGGAVNTEAFF. The CDR3 DNA is TGTGCCAGCAGCTTGGCCGGAGGGGCCGTGAACACTGAAGCTTTCTTT. The chain links TRBV5-5 to TRBJ1-1, with TRBD1 as a possible D gene (5 bases). This CDR3 spans 16 amino acids. CDR1 SGHKS and CDR2 YYEKEE come from the germline V gene (reference sequence). Deletions cut 0 bases from V and 0 bases from J, with 12 bases between.

V is TRBV29-1 and J is TRBJ2-3; TRBD2 matches at 9 bases. V lost 7 bases, J lost 3 bases, and 11 bases stayed unmatched. This CDR3 is built from 15 residues. Germline CDR1 SQVTM, CDR2 ANQGSEA. Written as DNA, the CDR3 is TGCAGCGCGGGCGGCGCGGGGGGGCGAACAGATACGCAGTATTTT. It translates to CSAGGAGGRTDTQYF.

This chain connects TRBV5-4 to TRBJ1-2; D is unclear. V was trimmed by 5 bases and J by 0 bases, leaving 8 bases between them. CDR1 is SGHNT, CDR2 YYREEE, per germline (reference sequence). This CDR3 contains 13 residues. The DNA for the CDR3 is TGTGCCAGCAGGTCTGATACTAACTATGGCTACACCTTC. Translated, it gives CASRSDTNYGYTF.

The chain joins TRBV2 to TRBJ1-2; 7 nucleotides agree with TRBD1. The length of the CDR3 is 17 residues. Trimming cost V 7 bases and J 7 bases; bases outside gene matches: 21. CDR1 and CDR2 (germline): SNHLY, FYNNEI. CDR3 nucleotide sequence: TGTGCCAGCATTCGGACGCGCAAAACAGGGGCGGGGGTTGGCTACACCTTC. It translates to CASIRTRKTGAGVGYTF.

This chain joins TRBV6-1 and TRBJ1-4; D unresolved. CDR1 is MNHNS, CDR2 SASEGT, per germline. The CDR3 is made up of 16 amino acids. V was pared by 4 bases and J by 0 bases, with 12 bases between. The CDR3 reads CASSVRGSPTNEKLFF. For the CDR3, the DNA is TGTGCCAGCAGTGTTCGAGGGTCCCCAACTAATGAAAAACTGTTTTTT.

The chain links TRBV2 to TRBJ1-6, with 9 bases fitting TRBD1. Germline-derived CDR1 and CDR2 are SNHLY and FYNNEI. The CDR3 is 12 amino acids. J was trimmed by 11 bases and V by 8 bases; bases with no gene match: 4. The chain's CDR3 is CASRDREAPLHF. CDR3 DNA sequence: TGTGCCAGCCGGGACAGGGAGGCACCCCTCCACTTT.

Note on this clone: It is likely a read error: a sequence one base away is far more abundant. This chain joins TRBV7-2 and TRBJ2-5, with TRBD2 matching 7 bases. Germline values: CDR1 SGHTA, CDR2 FQGNSA. The CDR3 length is 16 residues. The CDR3: CASSQDRGRGGQTQYF. For the CDR3, the DNA is TGCGCCAGCAGCCAAGATCGAGGGAGGGGTGGGCAGACCCAGTACTTC.

CDR3 region: CASSLNRDNYGYTF. In nucleotides, the CDR3 is TGTGCCAGCAGTTTAAACCGGGATAACTATGGCTACACCTTC. This chain connects TRBV6-4 to TRBJ1-2; D unresolved. The germline CDR1 and CDR2 sequences are MRHNA and SNTAGT. The length of the CDR3 is 14 residues. Trimming pared 5 bases from V and 1 base from J, leaving 11 bases between.

This chain connects TRBV4-1 to TRBJ2-1; no firm D call. V was pared by 2 bases and J by 4 bases, with 15 bases between. The germline V gene encodes CDR1 MGHRA and CDR2 YSYEKL. The CDR3 is 16 residues long. The CDR3: CASSQQFTGSYNEQFF. Written as DNA, the CDR3 is TGCGCCAGCAGCCAACAGTTTACTGGCTCGTACAATGAGCAGTTCTTC.

This sequence joins TRBV19 and TRBJ1-2; TRBD1 might be the D (5 bases). The CDR3 extends over 13 amino acids. Trimming shortened V by 6 bases and J by 4 bases, and 12 bases separated the two germline ends. The germline V gene encodes CDR1 LNHDA and CDR2 SQIVND (reference sequence). The CDR3 reads CASSLGTVYGYTF. CDR3 coding DNA: TGTGCCAGTAGCCTAGGGACGGTCTATGGCTACACCTTC.

The gene calls are TRBV7-2 and TRBJ2-7, with 15 positions matching TRBD2. Germline trimming cut 4 bases from V and 4 bases from J; bases unmatched to any gene: 5. The CDR3 runs to 16 residues. Germline CDR1 and CDR2: SGHTA and FQGNSA. This CDR3 reads CASSSIGTSGRYEQYF. CDR3 in DNA: TGTGCCAGCAGCTCCATAGGGACTAGCGGGAGGTACGAGCAGTACTTC.

This chain uses TRBV5-4 with TRBJ1-2; 7 nucleotides line up with TRBD1. V shed 1 base, J shed 8 bases, and the junction held 11 bases outside the gene matches. CDR1 SGHNT and CDR2 YYREEE come from the germline V gene (reference sequence). The length of the CDR3 is 15 residues. The CDR3 DNA reads TGTGCCAGCAGCTTGCCGGACAGGTCTTTTTACGGCTACACCTTC. Encoded protein: CASSLPDRSFYGYTF.

This clone has only a few counts. This chain connects TRBV25-1 to TRBJ1-2; no definite D call. Germline CDR1 reads MGHDK; CDR2 reads SYGVNS. This CDR3 has 13 amino acids. Trimming stripped 2 bases from V and 8 bases from J, with 12 bases between. This CDR3 reads CASSELQAGGYTF. CDR3 sequence (DNA): TGTGCCAGCAGTGAACTGCAGGCAGGAGGCTACACCTTC.

In this sample, this clone turned up once. Written as DNA, the CDR3 is TGCGCCAGCAGCTTGGCCGTACTGTCGGCGGAGACCCAGTACTTC. It specifies CASSLAVLSAETQYF. J is TRBJ2-5 and V is TRBV5-1; D remains unclear. This CDR3 spans 15 amino acids. Per the germline V gene, CDR1 is SGHRS and CDR2 is YFSETQ. V dropped 0 bases and J dropped 5 bases, with 14 bases sitting between them.

The chain carries TRBV10-2 and TRBJ1-2; 8 bases agree with TRBD1. Germline V gene sequence: CDR1 WSHSY, CDR2 SAAADI. The trim removed 5 bases at V and 2 bases at J, leaving 10 bases unmatched. The CDR3 sequence is 16 residues long. CDR3: CASSIGQGDLNYGYTF. The CDR3 bases are TGCGCCAGCAGTATTGGACAGGGCGACCTAAACTATGGCTACACCTTC.

In its sample, this clone was seen a few times. The CDR3 here is CASSRDRGGEKLFF. The CDR3 nucleotides are TGCGCCAGCAGCCGTGACAGGGGTGGTGAAAAACTGTTTTTT. The V and J genes are TRBV5-1 and TRBJ1-4; 8 bases are a match to TRBD1. The germline gives CDR1 SGHRS, CDR2 YFSETQ. This CDR3 has 14 residues. V shed 4 bases and J 7 bases; nucleotides not matched to a gene: 6.

The J gene is TRBJ2-3, the V gene TRBV4-1; tentative D call: TRBD1 (6 bases). CDR1 MGHRA and CDR2 YSYEKL come from the germline V gene. This CDR3 is 13 amino acids long. V was shortened by 6 bases and J by 2 bases, with 9 bases between the two germline ends. The CDR3 is CASRQGTTDTQYF. CDR3 DNA sequence: TGCGCCAGCAGACAGGGAACCACAGATACGCAGTATTTT.

In this sample, this clone turned up once. The chain links TRBV28 to TRBJ1-2; D remains ambiguous. The CDR3 sequence is 15 residues long. The V end was cut by 5 bases, the J end by 0 bases, with 13 bases between. Looked up from germline, CDR1 is MDHEN and CDR2 is SYDVKM. CDR3 region: CASSPRLAANYGYTF. As DNA, the CDR3 is TGTGCCAGCAGTCCGAGGCTGGCTGCTAACTATGGCTACACCTTC.

This clone was found once. The CDR3 sequence is CASKIVTAPSTDTQYF. The CDR3 DNA reads as TGTGCCAGCAAGATTGTGACTGCGCCATCCACAGATACGCAGTATTTT. This chain joins TRBV2 and TRBJ2-3; no reliable D call. V gave up 7 bases and J gave up 2 bases, with 19 bases separating them. Per germline, CDR1 SNHLY and CDR2 FYNNEI. This CDR3 is 16 amino acids long.